Shown below are 16 T cell receptor beta chains from a single sample sequenced in a study of regulatory T cells in long-lasting Graves disease. iRepertoire HTBI primers and Arm-PCR of CDR3 regions built TCR beta libraries. TCRdb called the multiplex PCR reads again in MiXCR, with one record for every CDR3 protein. The sample lists some 250,000 distinct CDR3 sequences, around 20% occurring once. Time point here: newly diagnosed GD, antithyroid drugs for less than 3 months. PBMC-derived RNA was used for the TCR library. The sample in question was peripheral blood mononuclear cells (PBMCs), obtained at new diagnosis, from a patient treated with antithyroid drugs. The receptors were gathered from a female donor with Graves disease.

This clonotype appeared many times. The chain combines TRBV19 with TRBJ1-4; 7 nucleotides align to TRBD1. Trimming cost V 5 bases and J 5 bases; bases outside gene matches: 8. CDR3 length: 15 amino acids. Germline CDR1 and CDR2: LNHDA and SQIVND (reference sequence). As DNA, the CDR3 is TGTGCCAGTAGTGACCGGGACAGCGGGAATGAAAAACTGTTTTTT. Its protein product is CASSDRDSGNEKLFF. The whole variable domain, filled in from reference TRBV19 and TRBJ1-4, reads DGGITQSPKYLFRKEGQNVTLSCEQNLNHDAMYWYRQDPGQGLRLIYYSQIVNDFQKGDIAEGYSVSREKKESFPLTVTSAQKNPTAFYLCASSDRDSGNEKLFFGSGTQLSVL.

V gene TRBV19 combines with J gene TRBJ2-4; TRBD2 might be the D (6 bases). Germline V gene lookup returns CDR1 LNHDA and CDR2 SQIVND (reference sequence). V was shortened by 7 bases and J by 2 bases, with 15 bases between the two germline ends. This CDR3 has 15 residues. Here the CDR3 DNA reads TGTGCCAGTACTCCCGGCGGGGTATCCAAAAACATTCAGTACTTC. Protein sequence: CASTPGGVSKNIQYF.

The table lists this clonotype with many counts. The gene calls are TRBV29-1 and TRBJ1-1; TRBD1 might be the D (6 bases). The CDR3 consists of 12 residues. V lost 5 bases and J lost 6, with 13 bases in between. Germline CDR1 and CDR2: SQVTM and ANQGSEA. The CDR3 DNA follows: TGCAGCGTTTCTACAGGGTACGCTGAAGCTTTCTTT. Encoded protein: CSVSTGYAEAFF.

The V call is TRBV2, the J call TRBJ1-2, with 9 bases aligning to TRBD1. V gave up 6 bases and J gave up 7 bases; unmatched junction bases: 6. The CDR3 totals 13 residues. Per the germline V gene, CDR1 is SNHLY and CDR2 is FYNNEI. The CDR3 region has the DNA TGTGCCAGCAGGAACAGGGGGCTGGTTGGCTACACCTTC. It encodes CASRNRGLVGYTF. The full variable domain, its missing parts supplied by reference TRBV2 and TRBJ1-2, is EPEVTQTPSHQVTQMGQEVILRCVPISNHLYFYWYRQILGQKVEFLVSFYNNEISEKSEIFDDQFSVERPDGSNFTLKIRSTKLEDSAMYFCASRNRGLVGYTFGSGTRLTVV.

This clonotype was detected ten times or more. This sequence joins TRBV20-1 and TRBJ1-5; TRBD1 is a possible D gene (6 bases). CDR3 size: 15 residues. Trimming left V 3 bases short and J 0 bases short, with 12 bases between. The germline CDR1 and CDR2 sequences are DFQATT and SNEGSKA (reference sequence). The CDR3 region has the DNA TGCAGTGCTAGTGCCGGGACACTTAGCAATCAGCCCCAGCATTTT. Its protein product is CSASAGTLSNQPQHF.

At least ten counts were recorded for this clonotype. The V call is TRBV11-2, the J call TRBJ2-1; no clear D gene. Trimming took 0 bases from V and 4 from J, leaving 13 bases between them. Germline CDR1 reads SGHAT; CDR2 reads FQNNGV. This CDR3 is built from 16 residues. CDR3: CASSLDRLPNYNEQFF. The CDR3 DNA sequence: TGTGCCAGCAGCTTAGATAGGCTACCGAATTACAATGAGCAGTTCTTC.

This clonotype was detected many times. V gene TRBV30 combines with J gene TRBJ2-7; 9 nucleotides line up with TRBD2. Trimming removed 0 bases from V and 0 bases from J; junction bases left unmatched: 3. This CDR3 region has 15 residues. The germline V gene has CDR1 GTSNPN and CDR2 SVGIG (reference sequence). The CDR3 sequence is CAWSVGSGGSYEQYF. The CDR3 bases are TGTGCCTGGAGTGTTGGTAGCGGGGGCTCCTACGAGCAGTACTTC.

This clonotype was picked up many times. The V call is TRBV2, the J call TRBJ2-2, with 7 bases lining up with TRBD1. Germline trimming cut 6 bases from V and 4 bases from J; bases unmatched to any gene: 5. The CDR3 consists of 14 residues. Germline loops: CDR1 SNHLY, CDR2 FYNNEI. CDR3 DNA: TGTGCCAGCAGCTCGGGACAGTTCACCGGGGAGCTGTTTTTT. It encodes CASSSGQFTGELFF.

In this sample, this clonotype turned up a few times. This sequence joins TRBV5-6 and TRBJ1-2, with 7 bases identical to TRBD1. Germline assignment: CDR1 SGHDT and CDR2 YYEEEE. This CDR3 has 16 residues. With V trimmed by 4 bases and J by 3 bases, 12 bases remained unmatched. The CDR3 nucleotides are TGTGCCAGCAGCCCTCCCGGGTTCGACAGGGACTATGGCTACACCTTC. Translation gives CASSPPGFDRDYGYTF.

Many counts were recorded for this clonotype. CDR3 loop: CSARDDGTNQPQHF. In DNA, the CDR3 is TGCAGTGCTAGAGATGACGGGACCAATCAGCCCCAGCATTTT. The chain has TRBV20-1 and TRBJ1-5; a weak D match, TRBD1 (5 bases). This CDR3 spans 14 amino acids. Trimming stripped 0 bases from V and 3 bases from J, with 9 bases between. CDR1 is DFQATT, CDR2 SNEGSKA, per germline (reference sequence).

This clonotype was counted many times. CDR3 in DNA: TGCAGTGCTAGCGACAGCAACGGCGGGGAGCTGTTTTTT. It codes for CSASDSNGGELFF. J is TRBJ2-2 and V is TRBV20-1, with a tentative D call TRBD1 (5 bases). V shed 3 bases and J shed 7 bases, with 12 bases lying between them. Germline lookup yields CDR1 DFQATT and CDR2 SNEGSKA (reference sequence). The CDR3 runs 13 residues.

This clonotype occurred a few times. This CDR3 is CASSLVGSSSGANVLTF. The CDR3 DNA is TGTGCCAGCAGCTTAGTAGGGTCCTCCTCTGGGGCCAACGTCCTGACTTTC. The chain uses TRBV7-9 and TRBJ2-6; D not certain. Trimming left V 1 base short and J 0 bases short, with 10 bases between. This CDR3 spans 17 amino acids. The germline V gene encodes CDR1 SEHNR and CDR2 FQNEAQ (reference sequence).

This clonotype was detected many times. This chain connects TRBV30 to TRBJ1-4; D gene unclear. Germline CDR1 GTSNPN, CDR2 SVGIG (reference sequence). There are 13 residues in the CDR3. Trimming shortened V by 5 bases and J by 0 bases, and 7 bases separated the two germline ends. The CDR3 DNA reads TGTGCCTGGGTTGAAGCAACTAATGAAAAACTGTTTTTT. Its translation: CAWVEATNEKLFF.

In this sample, this clonotype turned up many times. V is TRBV2 and J is TRBJ2-3; maybe TRBD1 (6 bases). Germline CDR1 SNHLY, CDR2 FYNNEI. The germline V and J ends were trimmed by 2 bases and 3 bases, with 9 bases remaining between them. CDR3 length: 14 amino acids. The chain's CDR3 is CASSESRGTDTQYF. Written as DNA, the CDR3 is TGTGCCAGCAGTGAATCGAGGGGGACAGATACGCAGTATTTT.

This clonotype has at least ten counts. The rearrangement uses TRBV5-5 and TRBJ2-3; D ambiguous. V shed 3 bases and J shed 5 bases, with 10 bases lying between them. The CDR3 runs 13 residues. Germline values: CDR1 SGHKS, CDR2 YYEKEE (reference sequence). The CDR3 sequence is CASSSQLGDTQYF. CDR3 in DNA: TGTGCCAGCAGCTCCCAACTTGGAGATACGCAGTATTTT.

This clonotype was seen many times. V and J are TRBV20-1 and TRBJ2-3; possibly TRBD1 for D (5 bases). CDR3 length: 17 residues. Germline V gene data show CDR1 as DFQATT and CDR2 as SNEGSKA (reference sequence). V lost 3 bases and J lost 0, with 19 bases in between. CDR3 in amino acids: CSASRDRALTSTDTQYF. In nucleotides, the CDR3 is TGCAGTGCTAGCAGGGATCGGGCCCTTACTAGCACAGATACGCAGTATTTT.